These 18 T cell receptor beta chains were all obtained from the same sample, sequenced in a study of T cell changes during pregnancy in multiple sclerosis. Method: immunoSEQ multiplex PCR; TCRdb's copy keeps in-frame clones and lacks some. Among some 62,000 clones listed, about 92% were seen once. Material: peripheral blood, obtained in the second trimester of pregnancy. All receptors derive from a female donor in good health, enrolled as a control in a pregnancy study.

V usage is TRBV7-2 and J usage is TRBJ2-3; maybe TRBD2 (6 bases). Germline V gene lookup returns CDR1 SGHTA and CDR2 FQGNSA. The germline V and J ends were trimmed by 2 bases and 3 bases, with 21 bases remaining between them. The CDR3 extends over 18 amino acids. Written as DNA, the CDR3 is TGTGCCAGCAGCTTATACCCCATCGGGATAGCGGTTACAGATACGCAGTATTTT. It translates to CASSLYPIGIAVTDTQYF.

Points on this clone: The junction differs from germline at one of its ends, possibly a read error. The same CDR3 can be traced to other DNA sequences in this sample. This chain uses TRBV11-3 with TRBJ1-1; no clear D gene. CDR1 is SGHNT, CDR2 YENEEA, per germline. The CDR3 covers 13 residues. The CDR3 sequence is CASSLELNTEAFF. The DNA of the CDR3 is TGTGCCAGCAGTTTAGAACTCAACACTGAAGCTTTCTTT.

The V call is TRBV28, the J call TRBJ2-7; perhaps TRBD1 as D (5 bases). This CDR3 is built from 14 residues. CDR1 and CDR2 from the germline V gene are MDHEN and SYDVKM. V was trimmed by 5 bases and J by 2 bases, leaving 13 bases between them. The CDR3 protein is CASSSRQTPYEQYF. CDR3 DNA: TGTGCCAGCAGTAGCCGACAGACCCCCTACGAGCAGTACTTC. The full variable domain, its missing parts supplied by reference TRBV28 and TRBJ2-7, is DVKVTQSSRYLVKRTGEKVFLECVQDMDHENMFWYRQDPGLGLRLIYFSYDVKMKEKGDIPEGYSVSREKKERFSLILESASTNQTSMYLCASSSRQTPYEQYFGPGTRLTVT.

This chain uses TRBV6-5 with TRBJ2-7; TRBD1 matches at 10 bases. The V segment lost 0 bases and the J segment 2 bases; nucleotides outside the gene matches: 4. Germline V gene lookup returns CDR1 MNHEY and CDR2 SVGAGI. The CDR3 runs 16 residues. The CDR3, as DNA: TGTGCCAGCAGTTACTCGGGGGACAGGGGCGCCTACGAGCAGTACTTC. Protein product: CASSYSGDRGAYEQYF.

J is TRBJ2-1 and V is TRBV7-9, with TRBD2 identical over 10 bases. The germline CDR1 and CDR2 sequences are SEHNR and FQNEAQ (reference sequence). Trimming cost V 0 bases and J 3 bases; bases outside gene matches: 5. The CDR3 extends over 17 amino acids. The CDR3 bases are TGTGCCAGCAGCTTAGCTGAGGTAGCGGGGGGCTACAATGAGCAGTTCTTC. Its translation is CASSLAEVAGGYNEQFF.

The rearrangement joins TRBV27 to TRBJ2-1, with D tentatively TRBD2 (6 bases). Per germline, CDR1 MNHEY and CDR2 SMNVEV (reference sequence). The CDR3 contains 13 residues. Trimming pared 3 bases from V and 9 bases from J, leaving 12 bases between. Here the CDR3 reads CASSFSYGGEQFF. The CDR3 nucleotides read TGTGCCAGCAGTTTTTCCTACGGGGGTGAGCAGTTCTTC.

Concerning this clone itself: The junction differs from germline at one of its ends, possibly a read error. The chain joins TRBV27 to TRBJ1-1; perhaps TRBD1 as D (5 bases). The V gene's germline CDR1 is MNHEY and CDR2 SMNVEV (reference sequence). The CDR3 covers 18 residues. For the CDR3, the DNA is TGTGCCAGCAGTTTATTTGCCCCTTCACAGGAACCGAACACTGAGGCTTTCTTT. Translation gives CASSLFAPSQEPNTEAFF.

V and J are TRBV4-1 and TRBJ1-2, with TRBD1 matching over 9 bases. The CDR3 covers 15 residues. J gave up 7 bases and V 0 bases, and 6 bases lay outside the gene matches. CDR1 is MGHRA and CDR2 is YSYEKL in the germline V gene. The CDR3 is CASSQERTGVRGYTF. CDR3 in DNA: TGCGCCAGCAGCCAAGAGCGGACAGGGGTTCGTGGCTACACCTTC.

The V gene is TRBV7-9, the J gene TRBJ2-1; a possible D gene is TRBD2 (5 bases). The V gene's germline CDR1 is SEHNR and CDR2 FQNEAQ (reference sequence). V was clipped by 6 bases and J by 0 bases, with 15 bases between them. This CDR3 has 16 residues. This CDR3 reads CASSSNDYLSYNEQFF. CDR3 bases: TGTGCCAGCAGTAGTAACGACTACCTCTCCTACAATGAGCAGTTCTTC.

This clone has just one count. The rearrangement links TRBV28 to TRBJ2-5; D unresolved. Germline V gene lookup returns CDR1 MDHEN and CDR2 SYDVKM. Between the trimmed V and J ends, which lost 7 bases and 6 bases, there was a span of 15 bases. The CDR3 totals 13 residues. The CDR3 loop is CASNPRKVKTQYF. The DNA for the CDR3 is TGTGCCAGCAACCCCAGGAAGGTAAAGACCCAGTACTTC. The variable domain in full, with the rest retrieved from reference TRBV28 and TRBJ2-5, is DVKVTQSSRYLVKRTGEKVFLECVQDMDHENMFWYRQDPGLGLRLIYFSYDVKMKEKGDIPEGYSVSREKKERFSLILESASTNQTSMYLCASNPRKVKTQYFGPGTRLLVL.

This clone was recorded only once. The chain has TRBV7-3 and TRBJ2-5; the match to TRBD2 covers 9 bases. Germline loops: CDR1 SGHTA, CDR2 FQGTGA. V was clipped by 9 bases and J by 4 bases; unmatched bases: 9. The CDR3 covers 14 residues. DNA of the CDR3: TGTGCCAGTAAAGCGGGAGGTGTATCAGAGACCCAGTACTTC. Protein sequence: CASKAGGVSETQYF. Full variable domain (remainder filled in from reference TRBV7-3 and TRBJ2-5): GAGVSQTPSNKVTEKGKYVELRCDPISGHTALYWYRQSLGQGPEFLIYFQGTGAADDSGLPNDRFFAVRPEGSVSTLKIQRTERGDSAVYLCASKAGGVSETQYFGPGTRLLVL.

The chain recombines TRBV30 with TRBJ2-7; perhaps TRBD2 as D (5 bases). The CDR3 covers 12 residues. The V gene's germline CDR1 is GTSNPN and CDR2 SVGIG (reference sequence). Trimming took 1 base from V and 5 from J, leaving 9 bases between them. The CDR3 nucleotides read TGTGCCTGGAGTGGCTGGCGGGACGAGCAGTACTTC. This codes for CAWSGWRDEQYF.

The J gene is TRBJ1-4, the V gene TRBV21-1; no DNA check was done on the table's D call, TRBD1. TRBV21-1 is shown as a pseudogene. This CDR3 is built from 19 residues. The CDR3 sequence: CASSNLATPLQGPREKLFF. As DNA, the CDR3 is TGTGCCAGCAGCAATTTGGCCACCCCCCTACAGGGCCCGAGAGAAAAACTGTTTTTT.

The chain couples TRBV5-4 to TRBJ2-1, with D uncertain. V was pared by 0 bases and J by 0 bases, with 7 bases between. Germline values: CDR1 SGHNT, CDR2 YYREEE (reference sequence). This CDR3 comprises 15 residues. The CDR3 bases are TGTGCCAGCAGCTTGGTGGCAACCTCCTACAATGAGCAGTTCTTC. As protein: CASSLVATSYNEQFF.

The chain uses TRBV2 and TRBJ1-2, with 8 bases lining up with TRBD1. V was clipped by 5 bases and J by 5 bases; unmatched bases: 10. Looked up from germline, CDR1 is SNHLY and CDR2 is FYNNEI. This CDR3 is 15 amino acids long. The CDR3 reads CASSRTPRQGYGYTF. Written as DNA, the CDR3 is TGTGCCAGCAGTCGTACACCACGACAGGGGTATGGCTACACCTTC.

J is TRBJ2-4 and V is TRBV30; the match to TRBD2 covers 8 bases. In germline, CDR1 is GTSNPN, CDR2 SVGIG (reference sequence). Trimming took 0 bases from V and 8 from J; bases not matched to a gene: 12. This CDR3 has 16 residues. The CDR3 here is CAWSVQVGSGRYIQYF. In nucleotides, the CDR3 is TGTGCCTGGAGTGTACAAGTCGGGAGCGGGAGATACATTCAGTACTTC.

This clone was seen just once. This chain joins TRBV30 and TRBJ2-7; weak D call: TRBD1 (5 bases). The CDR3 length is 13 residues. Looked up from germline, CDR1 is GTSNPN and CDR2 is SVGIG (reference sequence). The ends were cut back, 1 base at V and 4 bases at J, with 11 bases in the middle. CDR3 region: CAWSGQGWYEQYF. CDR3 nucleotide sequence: TGTGCCTGGAGTGGGCAGGGATGGTACGAGCAGTACTTC.

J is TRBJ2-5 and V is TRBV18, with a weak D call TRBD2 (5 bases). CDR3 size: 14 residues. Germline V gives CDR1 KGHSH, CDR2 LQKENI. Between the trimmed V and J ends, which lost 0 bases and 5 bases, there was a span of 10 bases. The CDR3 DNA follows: TGTGCCAGCTCACCACCTTCCGGGATGGAGACCCAGTACTTC. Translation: CASSPPSGMETQYF. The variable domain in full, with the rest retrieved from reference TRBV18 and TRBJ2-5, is NAGVMQNPRHLVRRRGQEARLRCSPMKGHSHVYWYRQLPEEGLKFMVYLQKENIIDESGMPKERFSAEFPKEGPSILRIQQVVRGDSAAYFCASSPPSGMETQYFGPGTRLLVL.